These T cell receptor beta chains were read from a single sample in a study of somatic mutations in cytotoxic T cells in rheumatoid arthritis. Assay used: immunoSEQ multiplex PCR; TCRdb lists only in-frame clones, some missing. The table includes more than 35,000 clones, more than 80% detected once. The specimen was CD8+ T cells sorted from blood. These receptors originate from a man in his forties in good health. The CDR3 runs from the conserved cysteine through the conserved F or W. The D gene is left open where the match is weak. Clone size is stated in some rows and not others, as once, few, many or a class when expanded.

DNA: TGTGCCAGCCACCCTGGGCGGGAGGAGAGCTCCTACAATGAGCAGTTCTTC
CDR3: CASHPGREESSYNEQFF
V: TRBV13
J: TRBJ2-1
size: .
D: TRBD2

DNA: TGTGCCAGTAGTTCCCTTTTAACAGGGTCGTACGAGCAGTACTTC
CDR3: CASSSLLTGSYEQYF
V: TRBV19
J: TRBJ2-7
size: .
D: .

DNA: TGTGCCAGCAGCTTAGATAGCGGGAGTCAGAATGAGCAGTTCTTC
CDR3: CASSLDSGSQNEQFF
V: TRBV11-3
J: TRBJ2-1
size: .
D: TRBD2

DNA: TGTGCCAGTAGCGTTTCACGAAACTACGAGCAGTACTTC
CDR3: CASSVSRNYEQYF
V: TRBV19
J: TRBJ2-7
size: .
D: .

DNA: TGTGCCAGCGGATTATTTCCGGCAGATACGCAGTATTTT
CDR3: CASGLFPADTQYF
V: TRBV6-5
J: TRBJ2-3
size: .
D: .

DNA: TGTGCCAGCAGTTTCAAAGGGACGCACGAGCAGTACTTC
CDR3: CASSFKGTHEQYF
V: TRBV27
J: TRBJ2-7
size: few
D: .

DNA: TGCAGCGTTTTAGAGGGCGGGAGAACGGGGGAGCAGTACTTC
CDR3: CSVLEGGRTGEQYF
V: TRBV29-1
J: TRBJ2-7
size: .
D: TRBD2

DNA: TGTGCCTGGAGTCCTACAGGGTACGAGCAGTACTTC
CDR3: CAWSPTGYEQYF
V: TRBV30
J: TRBJ2-7
size: .
D: .

DNA: TGCGCCAGCAGCTTGAGGGGCCATGAGCAGTTCTTC
CDR3: CASSLRGHEQFF
V: TRBV5-1
J: TRBJ2-1
size: .
D: .

DNA: TGTGCCAGCAGCCTTGCCGCCTCTGGGGCCAACGTCCTGACTTTC
CDR3: CASSLAASGANVLTF
V: TRBV9
J: TRBJ2-6
size: .
D: .

DNA: TGCGCCAGCAGCTTGGGACTAGCGGATGTCTACGAGCAGTACTTC
CDR3: CASSLGLADVYEQYF
V: TRBV5-1
J: TRBJ2-7
size: .
D: TRBD2

DNA: TGTGCCACGGGACGGGTCTACGAGCAGTACTTC
CDR3: CATGRVYEQYF
V: TRBV6-5
J: TRBJ2-7
size: .
D: .

DNA: TGCAGCGTTGTTGATATCGGCTCCTACGAGCAGTACTTC
CDR3: CSVVDIGSYEQYF
V: TRBV29-1
J: TRBJ2-7
size: .
D: .

DNA: TGCGCCAGCAGCCTAGGACTAGCGGGCGAAAGTAACGAAGAGACCCAGTACTTC
CDR3: CASSLGLAGESNEETQYF
V: TRBV4-3
J: TRBJ2-5
size: .
D: TRBD2

DNA: TGTGCCAGTAGTATCGGGCTACGCGGGGACGAGCAGTACTTC
CDR3: CASSIGLRGDEQYF
V: TRBV19
J: TRBJ2-7
size: .
D: .